This TCR beta chain was sequenced for a study of shared clonotypes between healthy human individuals. Broader study findings: Depth was large, yet rarefaction showed that sorted-subset sequencing was incomplete.

The naive CD8 fraction comprised CD45RO-negative cells positively selected for CCR7 and excluded terminally differentiated effector memory CD45RA+ cells. Turning to this clone: Antigen: not known.

The assay was immunoSEQ multiplex PCR, and TCRdb's table has in-frame clones only and misses some. The table includes 700,000 to 950,000 clones, 90% to 98% detected once. The V gene's germline CDR1 is SGHAT and CDR2 FQNNGV. The CDR3 contains 11 residues. V lost 8 bases and J 11 bases, leaving 12 bases between the germline ends. The rearrangement joins TRBV11-2 to TRBJ2-2; D is ambiguous. Source material: naive CD8+ T cells sorted from blood. The TCR comes from a man aged 30 to 39 in good health. CDR3 residues: CASVAPTELFF. The DNA for the CDR3 is TGTGCCAGCGTCGCCCCCACCGAGCTGTTTTTT.